What follows are 18 T cell receptor beta chains derived from one specimen sequenced in a study of Ad26.COV2.S vaccination and SARS-CoV-2 variants. Stated treatment: roughly 20 received Ad26.COV2.S at low or high dose, single or two shots; 5 received placebo; per-sample allocation not given. Material that was analyzed had been drawn on day 63 after the first vaccine or placebo injection. Measured with immunoSEQ multiplex PCR; TCRdb has only the in-frame clones, and not every one. Of roughly 240,000 clones in the sample, roughly 90% were seen once. The starting material was peripheral blood, obtained in a trial of Ad26.COV2.S vaccine versus placebo. The source of these receptors is a person aged 18-60 years who received the Ad26.COV2.S COVID-19 vaccine or a placebo.

The rearrangement links TRBV28 to TRBJ2-1; 12 bases fit TRBD2. The CDR3 is 15 residues long. J gave up 6 bases and V 6 bases, and 6 bases lay outside the gene matches. CDR1 is MDHEN and CDR2 is SYDVKM in the germline V gene. In DNA form, the CDR3 reads TGTGCCAGCAGCCCTAGCGGGAGGGCCGGCAATGAGCAGTTCTTC. Residues: CASSPSGRAGNEQFF.

With respect to this clone: At one of its ends the junction is not consistent with the germline gene, which may arise from a read error. This chain connects TRBV10-3 to TRBJ2-3; perhaps D is TRBD1 or TRBD2 (5 bases each). The germline CDR1 and CDR2 sequences are ENHRY and SYGVKD. The CDR3 has 17 amino acids. This chain's CDR3 is CAISERNDGAGTVTQYF. The CDR3 region has the DNA TGTGCCATCAGTGAGAGGAACGACGGGGCAGGCACAGTTACGCAGTATTTT.

The chain employs TRBV5-1 and TRBJ2-5; D gene uncertain. The CDR3 runs 13 residues. Germline CDR1 reads SGHRS; CDR2 reads YFSETQ. Deletions cut 0 bases from V and 3 bases from J, with 6 bases between. CDR3 coding DNA: TGCGCCAGCAGCTTGGTGACCGAAGAGACCCAGTACTTC. Amino acids: CASSLVTEETQYF.

This chain connects TRBV30 to TRBJ2-7, with 11 bases that match TRBD1. Germline CDR1 GTSNPN, CDR2 SVGIG (reference sequence). The CDR3 covers 14 residues. The trim removed 8 bases at V and 2 bases at J, leaving 8 bases unmatched. This CDR3 is CAGVRGQGAYEQYF. The CDR3 DNA sequence: TGTGCCGGAGTAAGGGGACAGGGGGCCTACGAGCAGTACTTC.

This clone was seen at least ten times. The chain carries TRBV6-5 and TRBJ2-7; D unclear. This CDR3 is 13 amino acids long. From germline, CDR1 is MNHEY and CDR2 SVGAGI. V lost 7 bases to trimming and J lost 2 bases, with 12 bases between them. The CDR3 nucleotides are TGTGCCAGCAATTTGGACGGTCCCTACGAGCAGTACTTC. Translation: CASNLDGPYEQYF.

The J gene is TRBJ2-1, the V gene TRBV4-3, with D uncertain. Trimming shortened V by 3 bases and J by 10 bases, and 19 bases separated the two germline ends. CDR1 is LGHNA and CDR2 is YSLEER in the germline V gene. The CDR3 is 15 amino acids. The CDR3 is CASSHLSPNSEEQFF. The CDR3 DNA sequence: TGCGCCAGCAGCCATCTCTCACCTAATTCGGAGGAGCAGTTCTTC.

The chain is built from TRBV5-1 and TRBJ2-6, with unresolved D. Trimming left V 2 bases short and J 2 bases short, with 17 bases between. From germline, CDR1 is SGHRS and CDR2 YFSETQ. The CDR3 has 18 amino acids. CDR3 region: CASSFVSPALAGANVLTF. The CDR3 bases are TGCGCCAGCAGCTTTGTCAGCCCTGCGTTGGCTGGGGCCAACGTCCTGACTTTC.

The rearrangement joins TRBV30 to TRBJ1-2; TRBD1 matches at 9 bases. Trimming took 2 bases from V and 4 from J; bases not matched to a gene: 11. The CDR3 spans 16 residues. Germline V lookup: CDR1 GTSNPN, CDR2 SVGIG (reference sequence). This CDR3 reads CAWSLIVTGGIYGYTF. DNA for the CDR3: TGTGCCTGGAGTCTTATTGTCACAGGGGGCATCTATGGCTACACCTTC.

The J gene is TRBJ2-7, the V gene TRBV5-3; D call uncertain. TRBV5-3 is known as an ORF, though its function is uncertain. The V gene lost 4 bases and the J gene lost 6 bases, with 11 bases spanning the gap. The CDR3 length is 12 residues. CDR3 bases: TGTGCCAGAAGCCCGGACGTCTGCGAGCAGTACTTC. Its translation is CARSPDVCEQYF.

The chain joins TRBV18 to TRBJ1-4; TRBD1 might be the D (6 bases). The CDR3 has 16 amino acids. V lost 2 bases and J 1 base, leaving 11 bases between the germline ends. Germline V gene lookup returns CDR1 KGHSH and CDR2 LQKENI. For the CDR3, the DNA is TGTGCCAGCTCACCAAGGGCGACAGGAACTAATGAAAAACTGTTTTTT. This codes for CASSPRATGTNEKLFF.

This clone was counted once. This chain joins TRBV5-1 and TRBJ1-4; D is unresolved. The CDR3 has 12 residues. V was cut by 4 bases and J by 8 bases, with 9 bases left in between. Germline V gene sequence: CDR1 SGHRS, CDR2 YFSETQ. The CDR3, as DNA: TGCGCCAGCAGCAGGGATTACGAAAAACTGTTTTTT. Protein product: CASSRDYEKLFF. The variable domain in full, completed from reference TRBV5-1 and TRBJ1-4, reads KAGVTQTPRYLIKTRGQQVTLSCSPISGHRSVSWYQQTPGQGLQFLFEYFSETQRNKGNFPGRFSGRQFSNSRSEMNVSTLELGDSALYLCASSRDYEKLFFGSGTQLSVL.

The chain is built from TRBV11-2 and TRBJ2-1, with TRBD2 identical over 11 bases. Germline values: CDR1 SGHAT, CDR2 FQNNGV. The CDR3 contains 15 residues. The V segment lost 2 bases and the J segment 6 bases; nucleotides outside the gene matches: 3. CDR3 amino acids: CASSLISGRANEQFF. The CDR3 nucleotides read TGTGCCAGCAGCTTAATTAGCGGGAGGGCCAATGAGCAGTTCTTC.

This clone showed up just a few times. The chain is built from TRBV7-8 and TRBJ1-1; D ambiguous. The V gene lost 6 bases and the J gene lost 1 base, with 18 bases spanning the gap. The CDR3 runs 16 residues. Germline CDR1 SGHVS, CDR2 FQNEAQ. The CDR3 is CASRRAVSGKNTEAFF. The CDR3 region has the DNA TGTGCCAGCAGGAGGGCTGTGAGTGGGAAGAACACTGAAGCTTTCTTT. Full variable domain (rest looked up from reference TRBV7-8 and TRBJ1-1): GAGVSQSPRYKVAKRGQDVALRCDPISGHVSLFWYQQALGQGPEFLTYFQNEAQLDKSGLPSDRFFAERPEGSVSTLKIQRTQQEDSAVYLCASRRAVSGKNTEAFFGQGTRLTVV.

V gene TRBV19 combines with J gene TRBJ2-3; tentatively, D is TRBD2 (7 bases). CDR1 and CDR2 from the germline V gene are LNHDA and SQIVND (reference sequence). Trimming took off 5 bases at V and 6 bases at J, with 15 bases between the two ends. The CDR3 is made up of 14 amino acids. The chain's CDR3 is CASSGGALGDTQYF. The CDR3 nucleotides read TGTGCCAGTAGTGGGGGGGCCCTCGGGGATACGCAGTATTTT.

V and J are TRBV27 and TRBJ2-1; the match to TRBD2 covers 9 bases. The CDR3 totals 15 residues. Per the germline V gene, CDR1 is MNHEY and CDR2 is SMNVEV (reference sequence). V trimming: 5 bases; J trimming: 9 bases; junction bases outside the gene matches: 11. The CDR3 here is CASSLRGSGSGEQFF. Here the CDR3 DNA reads TGTGCCAGCAGTCTACGGGGTAGCGGGAGTGGTGAGCAGTTCTTC.

The V call is TRBV6-2 or TRBV6-3, the J call TRBJ2-5; TRBD1 matches 9 bases. V shed 0 bases, J shed 5 bases, and the junction held 10 bases outside the gene matches. The CDR3 runs to 17 residues. The germline gives CDR1 MNHEY, CDR2 SVGEGT. The CDR3 protein is CASSYSTGTGSWETQYF. CDR3 in DNA: TGTGCCAGCAGTTACTCTACCGGGACAGGGTCATGGGAGACCCAGTACTTC.

The V gene is TRBV11-2, the J gene TRBJ2-2; 7 bases match TRBD2. Germline loops: CDR1 SGHAT, CDR2 FQNNGV. The CDR3 covers 18 residues. The V gene end was trimmed by 1 base and the J gene end by 6 bases; junction bases not matched to a gene: 14. CDR3 protein: CASSLVGRARTRSGELFF. The CDR3 bases are TGTGCCAGCAGCTTAGTGGGCAGGGCGAGGACTAGATCCGGGGAGCTGTTTTTT.

This chain joins TRBV30 and TRBJ1-5; D gene unclear. CDR1 is GTSNPN, CDR2 SVGIG, per germline (reference sequence). V was cut by 2 bases and J by 7 bases, with 12 bases left in between. The CDR3 covers 13 residues. The CDR3 loop reads CAWSQAEYQPQHF. As DNA, the CDR3 is TGTGCCTGGAGTCAGGCGGAGTACCAGCCCCAGCATTTT.